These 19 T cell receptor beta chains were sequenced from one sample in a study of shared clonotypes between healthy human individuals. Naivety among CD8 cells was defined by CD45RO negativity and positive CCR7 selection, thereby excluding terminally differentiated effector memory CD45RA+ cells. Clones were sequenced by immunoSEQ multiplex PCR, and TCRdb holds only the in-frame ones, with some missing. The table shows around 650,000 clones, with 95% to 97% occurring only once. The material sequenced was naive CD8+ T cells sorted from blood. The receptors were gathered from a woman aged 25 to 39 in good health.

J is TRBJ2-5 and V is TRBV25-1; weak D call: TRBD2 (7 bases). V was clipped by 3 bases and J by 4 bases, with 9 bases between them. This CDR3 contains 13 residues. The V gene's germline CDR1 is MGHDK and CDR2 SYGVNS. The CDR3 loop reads CASSDGGAETQYF. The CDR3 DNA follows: TGTGCCAGCAGTGATGGGGGGGCAGAGACCCAGTACTTC.

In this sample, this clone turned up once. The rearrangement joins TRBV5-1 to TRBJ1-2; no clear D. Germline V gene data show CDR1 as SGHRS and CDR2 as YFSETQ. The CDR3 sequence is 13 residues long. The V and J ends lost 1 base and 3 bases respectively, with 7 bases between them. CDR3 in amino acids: CASSLTVYYGYTF. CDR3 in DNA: TGCGCCAGCAGCTTGACAGTTTACTATGGCTACACCTTC.

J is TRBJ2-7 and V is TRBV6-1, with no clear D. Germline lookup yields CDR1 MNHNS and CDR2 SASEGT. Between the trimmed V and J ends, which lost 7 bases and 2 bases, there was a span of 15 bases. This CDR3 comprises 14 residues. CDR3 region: CASKRRRTTYEQYF. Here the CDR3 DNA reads TGTGCCAGCAAAAGGCGCAGGACCACCTACGAGCAGTACTTC.

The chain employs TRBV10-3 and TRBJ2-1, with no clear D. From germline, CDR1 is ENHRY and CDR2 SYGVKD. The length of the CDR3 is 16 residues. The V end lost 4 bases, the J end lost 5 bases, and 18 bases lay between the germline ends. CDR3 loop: CAISAPDQHPDNEQFF. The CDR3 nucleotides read TGTGCCATCAGTGCCCCGGACCAACACCCTGACAATGAGCAGTTCTTC.

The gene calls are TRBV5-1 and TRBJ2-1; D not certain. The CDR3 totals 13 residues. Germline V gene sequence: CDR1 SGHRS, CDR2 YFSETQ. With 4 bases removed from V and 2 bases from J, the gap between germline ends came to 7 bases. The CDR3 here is CASSVMAYNEQFF. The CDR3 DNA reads TGCGCCAGCAGCGTAATGGCCTACAATGAGCAGTTCTTC.

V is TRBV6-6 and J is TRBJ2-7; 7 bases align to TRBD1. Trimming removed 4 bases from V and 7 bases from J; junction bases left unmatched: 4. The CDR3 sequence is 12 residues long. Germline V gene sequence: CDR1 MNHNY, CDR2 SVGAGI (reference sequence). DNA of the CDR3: TGTGCCAGCAGTTCCGGGACAGTAGAGCAGTACTTC. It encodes CASSSGTVEQYF.

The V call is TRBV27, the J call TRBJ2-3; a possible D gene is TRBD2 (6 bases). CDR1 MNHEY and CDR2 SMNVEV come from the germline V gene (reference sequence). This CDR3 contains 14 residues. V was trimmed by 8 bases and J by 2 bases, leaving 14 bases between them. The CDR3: CASREFRITDTQYF. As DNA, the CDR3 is TGTGCCAGCCGGGAGTTTAGAATCACAGATACGCAGTATTTT.

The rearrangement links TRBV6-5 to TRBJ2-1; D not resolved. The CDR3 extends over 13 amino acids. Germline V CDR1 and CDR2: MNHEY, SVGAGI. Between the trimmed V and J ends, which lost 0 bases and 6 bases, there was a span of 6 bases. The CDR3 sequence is CASSYSTSNEQFF. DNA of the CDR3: TGTGCCAGCAGTTACTCGACAAGCAATGAGCAGTTCTTC.

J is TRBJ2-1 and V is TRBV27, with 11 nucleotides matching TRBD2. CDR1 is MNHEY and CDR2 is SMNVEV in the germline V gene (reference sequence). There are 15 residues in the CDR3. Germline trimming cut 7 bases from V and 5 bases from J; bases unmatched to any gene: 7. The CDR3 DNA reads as TGTGCCAGCATCTCCGGGACTAGCGGAAACAATGAGCAGTTCTTC. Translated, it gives CASISGTSGNNEQFF.

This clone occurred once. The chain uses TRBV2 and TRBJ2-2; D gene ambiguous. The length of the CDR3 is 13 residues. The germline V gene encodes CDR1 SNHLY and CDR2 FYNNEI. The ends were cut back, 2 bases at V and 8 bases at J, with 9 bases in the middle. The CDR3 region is CASSEMLGGELFF. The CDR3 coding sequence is TGTGCCAGCAGTGAAATGTTGGGGGGGGAGCTGTTTTTT.

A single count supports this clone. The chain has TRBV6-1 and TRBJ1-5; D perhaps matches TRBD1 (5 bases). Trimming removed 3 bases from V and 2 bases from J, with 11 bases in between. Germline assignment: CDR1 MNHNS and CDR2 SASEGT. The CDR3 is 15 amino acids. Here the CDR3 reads CASSEWTRGNQPQHF. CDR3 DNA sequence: TGTGCCAGCAGTGAGTGGACAAGAGGCAATCAGCCCCAGCATTTT.

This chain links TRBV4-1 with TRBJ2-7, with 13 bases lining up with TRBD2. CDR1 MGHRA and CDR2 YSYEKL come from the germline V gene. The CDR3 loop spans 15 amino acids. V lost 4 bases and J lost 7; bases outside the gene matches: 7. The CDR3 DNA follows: TGCGCCAGCAGCCGAAGACTAGCGGGAGGTTGGGAGCAGTACTTC. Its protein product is CASSRRLAGGWEQYF.

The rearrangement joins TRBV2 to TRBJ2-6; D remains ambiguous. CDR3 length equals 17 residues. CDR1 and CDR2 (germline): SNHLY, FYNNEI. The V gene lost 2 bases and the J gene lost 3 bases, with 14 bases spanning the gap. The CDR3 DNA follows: TGTGCCAGCAGTGAATACGGCATCGCTGGTGGGGCCAACGTCCTGACTTTC. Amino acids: CASSEYGIAGGANVLTF.

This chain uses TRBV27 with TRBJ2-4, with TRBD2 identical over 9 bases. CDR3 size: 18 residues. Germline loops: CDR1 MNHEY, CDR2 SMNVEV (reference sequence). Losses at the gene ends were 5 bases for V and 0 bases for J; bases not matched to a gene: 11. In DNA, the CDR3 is TGTGCCAGCAGTCTCGGACTAGCGAGATTACTAGCCAAAAACATTCAGTACTTC. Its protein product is CASSLGLARLLAKNIQYF.

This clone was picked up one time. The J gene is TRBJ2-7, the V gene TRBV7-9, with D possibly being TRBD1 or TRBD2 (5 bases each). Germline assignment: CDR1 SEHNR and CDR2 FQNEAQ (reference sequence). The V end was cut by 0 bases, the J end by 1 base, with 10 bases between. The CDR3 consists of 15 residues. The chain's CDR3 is CASSLALGVSYEQYF. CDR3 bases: TGTGCCAGCAGCTTAGCGCTGGGGGTATCCTACGAGCAGTACTTC.

The DNA for the CDR3 is TGTGCCAGCAGTGCGGAATACTCTAGCACAGATACGCAGTATTTT. Protein product: CASSAEYSSTDTQYF. J is TRBJ2-3 and V is TRBV2; D not resolved. There are 15 residues in the CDR3. Deletions cut 4 bases from V and 0 bases from J, with 11 bases between. Germline V CDR1 and CDR2: SNHLY, FYNNEI.

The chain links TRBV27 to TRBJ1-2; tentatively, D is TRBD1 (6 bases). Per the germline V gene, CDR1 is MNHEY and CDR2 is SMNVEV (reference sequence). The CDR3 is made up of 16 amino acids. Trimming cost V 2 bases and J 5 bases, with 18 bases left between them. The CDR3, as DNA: TGTGCCAGCAGTTTAGAAAAAGGGGGGCCGGGTTATGGCTACACCTTC. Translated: CASSLEKGGPGYGYTF.

CDR3 in DNA: TGTGCCAGCAGTTTAGACAGGGGGCTTGGATACGAGCAGTACTTC. Translating it yields CASSLDRGLGYEQYF. The V gene is TRBV28, the J gene TRBJ2-7; 10 bases match TRBD1. The germline gives CDR1 MDHEN, CDR2 SYDVKM. CDR3 length: 15 residues. Unmatched junction bases numbered 5, after V lost 2 bases and J lost 4 bases.

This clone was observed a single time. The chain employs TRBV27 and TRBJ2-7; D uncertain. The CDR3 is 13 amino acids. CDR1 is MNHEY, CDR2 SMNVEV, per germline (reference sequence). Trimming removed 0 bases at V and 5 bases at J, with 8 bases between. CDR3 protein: CASSLSNRNEQYF. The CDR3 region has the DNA TGTGCCAGCAGTTTATCGAACCGAAACGAGCAGTACTTC.